Included here is one TCR beta chain sequence, with context. What it recognizes is unknown. This sample is drawn from a study of monozygotic twins with inflammatory bowel disease. TCRdb processed the 5' RACE reads again and assigns one entry to each CDR3 protein, with no DNA. Its table records more than 85,000 distinct CDR3 sequences. Germline CDR1 is LGHDT and CDR2 is YNNKEL (reference sequence). The CDR3 is made up of 15 amino acids. General study results and limits: The data did not back a single strong IBD-associated clonotype or signal.

The authors isolated total RNA from whole blood without sorting T cells. The source is a human donor with ulcerative colitis or Crohn's disease, or a healthy co-twin of an affected twin (not recorded which). The chain uses TRBV3-1 and TRBJ2-3; TCRdb's D gene call, TRBD1, goes unchecked for lack of DNA. The sequencing input was blood. The CDR3 loop reads CASSRTGGATDTQYF.